The 17 T cell receptor beta chains below were found in one sample sequenced in a study of Tregs in tolerant kidney transplant recipients. Related graft donors supplied nonmyeloablative bone marrow transplants, and mixed chimerism was transient. Repertoires were generated with immunoSEQ multiplex PCR, while TCRdb's copy carries only in-frame clones and drops some. The sample totals 30,000 to 40,000 clones. The sequences come from CD4+ T cells from blood (PBMCs), collected 24 months after the transplant. Receptors originate from a human patient who received a combined kidney and bone marrow transplant. A share of the T cells may be of graft donor origin.

About this clone: The read terminates 3 residues ahead of where the CDR3 ends, so the germline J gene completes it. The chain uses TRBV6-2 or TRBV6-3 and TRBJ2-5; 9 nucleotides agree with TRBD1. The V gene end was trimmed by 7 bases and the J gene end by 2 bases; junction bases not matched to a gene: 8. Germline V gene lookup returns CDR1 MNHEY and CDR2 SVGEGT. CDR3 length equals 15 residues. The CDR3 bases that were read are TGTGCCAGCAATCCAGGGACAGGGAGACAAGAGACC. It encodes CASNPGTGRQET. In full, the CDR3 is CASNPGTGRQETQYF.

Note on this clone: The read is 3 residues too short to cover the CDR3 end, so that end is filled in from the germline J gene. The gene calls are TRBV7-2 and TRBJ2-4; the match to TRBD1 covers 9 bases. The CDR3 has 15 amino acids. After removal of 1 base from V and 7 bases from J, the junction contained 5 bases not matched to a gene. From germline, CDR1 is SGHTA and CDR2 FQGNSA. Here the CDR3 reads CASSLGGTGLNIQYF. CDR3 bases read: TGTGCCAGCAGCTTAGGGGGGACAGGGCTGAACATT.

The covered CDR3 bases are TGTGCCTGGGATAGGACAGCAGGAACGCATACG. It codes for CAWDRTAGTHT. The entire CDR3 is CAWDRTAGTHTQYF. The chain couples TRBV30 to TRBJ2-3, with D possibly matching TRBD1 (6 bases). Read data end 3 residues before the CDR3 end; the end is taken from the germline J gene. Germline assignment: CDR1 GTSNPN and CDR2 SVGIG (reference sequence). CDR3 length: 14 amino acids. The germline V and J ends were trimmed by 5 bases and 7 bases, with 19 bases remaining between them.

As for this clone: The observed sequence ends 3 residues before the CDR3 terminus, with the missing tail filled in from the germline J gene. The gene calls are TRBV7-3 and TRBJ2-2; 8 bases are shared with TRBD1. The germline gives CDR1 SGHTA, CDR2 FQGTGA. This CDR3 spans 17 amino acids. Unmatched junction bases numbered 10, after V lost 0 bases and J lost 7 bases. The DNA read from the CDR3 is TGTGCCAGCAGCTTAACGCCCCGGACAGGGATACACGGGGAG. Protein sequence: CASSLTPRTGIHGE. The CDR3 in full is CASSLTPRTGIHGELFF.

A word on this clone: With the read ending 3 residues before the CDR3 end, the germline J gene is used to fill in that end. This rearrangement joins TRBV19 to TRBJ2-3, with 12 bases that match TRBD2. The CDR3 totals 13 residues. Germline V gives CDR1 LNHDA, CDR2 SQIVND (reference sequence). CDR3 protein: CASSLGTSGSQYF. The covered CDR3 bases are TGTGCCAGTAGTCTCGGGACTAGCGGGTCG.

Concerning this clone: The sequence runs out 3 residues before the end of the CDR3; the remainder is reconstructed from the germline J gene. V and J are TRBV19 and TRBJ2-6, with 7 bases that match TRBD1. Germline V gives CDR1 LNHDA, CDR2 SQIVND (reference sequence). Trimming removed 6 bases from V and 0 bases from J; junction bases left unmatched: 5. The CDR3 length is 16 residues. Here the CDR3 reads CASRTGTVSGANVLTF. Partial CDR3 DNA: TGTGCCAGTAGGACAGGGACCGTCTCTGGGGCCAACGTC.

Details on this clone: The CDR3 extends 3 residues past the end of the read, so its final part is completed from the germline J gene. This rearrangement joins TRBV2 to TRBJ2-5; 9 nucleotides line up with TRBD1. The ends lost 7 bases at V and 5 bases at J; junction bases unmatched: 11. This CDR3 comprises 15 residues. Germline lookup yields CDR1 SNHLY and CDR2 FYNNEI. This CDR3 is CASIPRQGGYETQYF. The sequenced CDR3 bases are TGTGCCAGCATACCCAGACAGGGGGGGTACGAGACC.

The DNA read from the CDR3 is TGCAGTGCTAGAGGGGCGGGGAGTCCCGAAAAA. Translation: CSARGAGSPEK. The entire CDR3 reads CSARGAGSPEKLFF. The V gene is TRBV20-1, the J gene TRBJ1-4; D is ambiguous. The observed sequence ends 3 residues before the CDR3 terminus, with the missing tail filled in from the germline J gene. The CDR3 is 14 residues long. V was clipped by 1 base and J by 8 bases, with 14 bases between them. The germline gives CDR1 DFQATT, CDR2 SNEGSKA (reference sequence).

With regard to this clone: The read is 3 residues too short to cover the CDR3 end, so that end is filled in from the germline J gene. This chain links TRBV30 with TRBJ1-4; tentatively, D is TRBD1 (6 bases). V lost 2 bases and J 7 bases, leaving 11 bases between the germline ends. The CDR3 length is 13 residues. Germline CDR1 GTSNPN, CDR2 SVGIG (reference sequence). The CDR3 region is CAWSNHRVEKLFF. CDR3 bases read: TGTGCCTGGAGTAACCACAGGGTTGAAAAA.

Comment on this clone: The read comes to an end 3 residues before the CDR3 does, leaving the germline J gene to fill in the end. This chain joins TRBV19 and TRBJ2-4; 9 positions agree with TRBD1. Germline CDR1 reads LNHDA; CDR2 reads SQIVND (reference sequence). Unmatched junction bases numbered 6, after V lost 10 bases and J lost 2 bases. The CDR3 has 14 amino acids. The sequenced part of the CDR3 DNA is TGTGCCACCGGGACAGGGCGATCCAAAAACATT. Protein product: CATGTGRSKNI. The complete CDR3 reads CATGTGRSKNIQYF.

A remark on this clone: The read terminates 3 residues ahead of where the CDR3 ends, so the germline J gene completes it. V and J are TRBV10-3 and TRBJ1-1; D is ambiguous. V was shortened by 10 bases and J by 4 bases, with 13 bases between the two germline ends. The CDR3 runs 12 residues. From germline, CDR1 is ENHRY and CDR2 SYGVKD. The CDR3 DNA, read in part, is TGTGCCACCACTTCGGGGAGCACTGAA. Translation: CATTSGSTE. The whole CDR3 reads CATTSGSTEAFF.

CDR3 loop: CASSSRVGGSDTQYF. The CDR3 DNA, read in part, is TGCGCCAGCAGCTCCCGGGTCGGGGGATCAGATACG. This rearrangement joins TRBV5-1 to TRBJ2-3, with D possibly TRBD2 on 6 matching bases. The CDR3 end lies 3 residues beyond the end of the read and is filled in from the germline J gene. In germline, CDR1 is SGHRS, CDR2 YFSETQ. The V end was cut by 3 bases, the J end by 4 bases, with 15 bases between. This CDR3 has 15 residues.

Points on this clone: The observed sequence ends 3 residues before the CDR3 terminus, with the missing tail filled in from the germline J gene. This CDR3 is also generated by other DNA sequences in the sample. The genes are TRBV30 and TRBJ2-7; 11 bases agree with TRBD2. The CDR3 covers 15 residues. J lost 1 base, V lost 2 bases, and 4 bases had no gene match. Germline CDR1 GTSNPN, CDR2 SVGIG (reference sequence). CDR3 residues: CAWSPLAGVSYEQYF. The CDR3 DNA, read in part, is TGTGCCTGGAGTCCACTAGCGGGAGTTTCCTACGAG.

As to this clone: The CDR3 goes on 3 residues after the read ends, and that part is filled in from the germline J gene. This chain joins TRBV5-1 and TRBJ1-1; D gene unclear. Trimming left V 4 bases short and J 1 base short, with 8 bases between. Germline-derived CDR1 and CDR2 are SGHRS and YFSETQ. The CDR3 runs to 13 residues. The CDR3 loop reads CASSPGSNTEAFF. CDR3 DNA (partial): TGCGCCAGCAGCCCCGGGTCGAACACTGAA.

Note on this clone: Read coverage stops 3 residues before the CDR3 terminus; the germline J gene supplies the remainder. The rearrangement uses TRBV13 and TRBJ1-1; possible D gene TRBD1, 5 bases. The V end was cut by 5 bases, the J end by 1 base, with 17 bases between. CDR3 size: 16 residues. Germline V gene sequence: CDR1 PRHDT, CDR2 FYEKMQ (reference sequence). The covered CDR3 bases are TGTGCCAGCAGCCCCTCTGGTTGGGGGGAGAACACTGAA. Encoded protein: CASSPSGWGENTE. The CDR3 in full is CASSPSGWGENTEAFF.

Points on this clone: The read falls 3 residues short of the CDR3 end, and the missing part is taken from the germline J gene. V and J are TRBV19 and TRBJ1-2, with 9 positions matching TRBD1. The V gene's germline CDR1 is LNHDA and CDR2 SQIVND (reference sequence). With V trimmed by 8 bases and J by 7 bases, 8 bases remained unmatched. CDR3 size: 13 residues. Incomplete CDR3 DNA: TGTGCCAGTTCCGACAGGGGGAGTATTGGC. Translating gives CASSDRGSIG. The whole CDR3 region reads CASSDRGSIGYTF.

A word on this clone: The read halts 3 residues ahead of the CDR3 end, with the missing end drawn from the germline J gene. The chain is built from TRBV5-1 and TRBJ2-7, with TRBD1 matching 7 bases. CDR1 SGHRS and CDR2 YFSETQ come from the germline V gene. V lost 4 bases, J lost 6 bases, and 7 bases stayed unmatched. The CDR3 is 13 amino acids. The CDR3 bases that were read are TGCGCCAGCAGCCCGGGACAGTACGCCGAG. Protein: CASSPGQYAE. The whole CDR3 sequence reads CASSPGQYAEQYF.